This passage covers 24 T cell receptor beta chains from one sample sequenced in a study of blood T cell repertoires in COVID-19. Profiled with immunoSEQ multiplex PCR; TCRdb holds only in-frame clones, not every one. This table has approximately 130,000 clones, around 78% appearing once. The sequenced sample was peripheral blood. The receptor source for this set is a human donor in a cohort sampled during active COVID-19.

This clone was counted only a few times. The rearrangement uses TRBV4-1 and TRBJ1-5; 10 bases align to TRBD1. The CDR3 spans 15 residues. CDR1 is MGHRA, CDR2 YSYEKL, per germline. V gave up 3 bases and J gave up 5 bases; unmatched junction bases: 4. The CDR3, as DNA: TGCGCCAGCAGCCACCCCGGACAGGGGGATCAGCCCCAGCATTTT. It translates to CASSHPGQGDQPQHF.

The chain couples TRBV5-1 to TRBJ2-3; tentative D call: TRBD2 (6 bases). Germline CDR1 SGHRS, CDR2 YFSETQ. The V gene lost 6 bases and the J gene lost 0 bases, with 29 bases spanning the gap. The CDR3 is 20 residues long. The CDR3: CASNKLLRDSWGFSTDTQYF. CDR3 in DNA: TGCGCCAGCAACAAGCTTTTACGGGACTCCTGGGGATTTAGCACAGATACGCAGTATTTT.

The V gene is TRBV6-5, the J gene TRBJ2-5; 11 bases agree with TRBD2. Trimming at V came to 6 bases and at J to 0 bases, leaving 3 bases not matched to a gene. This CDR3 contains 15 residues. CDR1 and CDR2 from the germline V gene are MNHEY and SVGAGI. CDR3 coding DNA: TGTGCCAGCAGGCTAGCGGGGGGACACCAAGAGACCCAGTACTTC. Translated, it gives CASRLAGGHQETQYF.

V gene TRBV7-9 combines with J gene TRBJ2-4; D is possibly TRBD2 (6 bases). Trimming shortened V by 1 base and J by 0 bases, and 16 bases separated the two germline ends. Germline V gives CDR1 SEHNR, CDR2 FQNEAQ (reference sequence). The CDR3 is 18 amino acids. CDR3 in DNA: TGTGCCAGCAGCTTAGGTTCGCAAGGGCGGGAAGCCAAAAACATTCAGTACTTC. Translation gives CASSLGSQGREAKNIQYF.

This clone was picked up one time. CDR3 bases: TGCAGTGCGGAGATGGGTGAAGCTTTCTTT. Encoded protein: CSAEMGEAFF. The chain joins TRBV20-1 to TRBJ1-1, with no clear D. Germline V gives CDR1 DFQATT, CDR2 SNEGSKA (reference sequence). This CDR3 comprises 10 residues. Trimming pared 6 bases from V and 7 bases from J, leaving 9 bases between.

The chain combines TRBV30 with TRBJ2-7, with 7 bases that match TRBD2. V lost 4 bases and J lost 3; bases outside the gene matches: 6. The CDR3 runs 13 residues. Germline lookup yields CDR1 GTSNPN and CDR2 SVGIG (reference sequence). CDR3 in DNA: TGTGCCTGGAATCCAGCGGGGATCTACGAGCAGTACTTC. It specifies CAWNPAGIYEQYF.

The V gene is TRBV27, the J gene TRBJ2-5; 8 nucleotides match TRBD1. Germline V gene data show CDR1 as MNHEY and CDR2 as SMNVEV (reference sequence). V was clipped by 3 bases and J by 7 bases; unmatched bases: 10. The CDR3 has 15 residues. The CDR3 nucleotides are TGTGCCAGCAGTTTGCAGGGGGCCCTCCAGGGGACCCAGTACTTC. Translated: CASSLQGALQGTQYF.

V gene TRBV6-5 combines with J gene TRBJ2-1; 12 bases map to TRBD2. The junction had 6 bases not matched to a gene; V was cut back by 5 bases and J by 7 bases. CDR3 length equals 15 residues. Germline V CDR1 and CDR2: MNHEY, SVGAGI. In DNA, the CDR3 is TGTGCCAGCAGTCTAGCGGGGGGGATAATAAATGAGCAGTTCTTC. It specifies CASSLAGGIINEQFF.

This chain connects TRBV5-6 to TRBJ1-2; no clear D. V gave up 3 bases and J gave up 4 bases, with 13 bases separating them. Germline V lookup: CDR1 SGHDT, CDR2 YYEEEE. The CDR3 runs to 14 residues. The CDR3 DNA reads as TGTGCCAGCAGCTCTGGTGGCTTTGGCTATGGCTACACCTTC. Translating gives CASSSGGFGYGYTF.

The J gene is TRBJ1-2, the V gene TRBV7-9, with 12 bases identical to TRBD1. Germline CDR1 SEHNR, CDR2 FQNEAQ (reference sequence). The CDR3 covers 15 residues. V trimming: 5 bases; J trimming: 8 bases; junction bases outside the gene matches: 9. CDR3 residues: CASSPGDRGLGGYTF. The CDR3 coding sequence is TGTGCCAGCAGCCCAGGGGACAGGGGGCTGGGAGGCTACACCTTC.

V and J are TRBV5-4 and TRBJ2-5; D call uncertain. Germline CDR1 SGHNT, CDR2 YYREEE (reference sequence). The ends were cut back, 0 bases at V and 4 bases at J, with 7 bases in the middle. There are 13 residues in the CDR3. As DNA, the CDR3 is TGTGCCAGCAGCTTGGGGCCCGTAGAGACCCAGTACTTC. Its protein product is CASSLGPVETQYF.

The chain employs TRBV20-1 and TRBJ2-3; a possible D gene is TRBD1 (6 bases). Trimming cost V 6 bases and J 6 bases, with 7 bases left between them. The V gene's germline CDR1 is DFQATT and CDR2 SNEGSKA (reference sequence). This CDR3 contains 10 residues. CDR3 nucleotides: TGCAGTGCGGGGGCTGATACGCAGTATTTT. Its translation: CSAGADTQYF.

This clone came up a few times. The chain has TRBV3-1 (or the pseudogene TRBV3-2) and TRBJ2-3, with a weak D call TRBD2 (5 bases). Germline V gives CDR1 LGHDT, CDR2 YNNKEL (reference sequence). The CDR3 is made up of 12 amino acids. V shed 8 bases and J shed 5 bases, with 11 bases lying between them. The CDR3 loop reads CASEGSKDTQYF. In nucleotides, the CDR3 is TGTGCCAGCGAGGGTAGTAAAGATACGCAGTATTTT.

The chain is built from TRBV30 and TRBJ2-6; maybe TRBD2 (5 bases). Deletions cut 1 base from V and 1 base from J, with 11 bases between. This CDR3 has 16 amino acids. Germline CDR1 and CDR2: GTSNPN and SVGIG (reference sequence). The CDR3 DNA follows: TGTGCCTGGAGTGAGGAGAGGGTGTCTGGGGCCAACGTCCTGACTTTC. It translates to CAWSEERVSGANVLTF. The variable domain in full, with the rest retrieved from reference TRBV30 and TRBJ2-6, is SQTIHQWPATLVQPVGSPLSLECTVEGTSNPNLYWYRQAAGRGLQLLFYSVGIGQISSEVPQNLSASRPQDRQFILSSKKLLLSDSGFYLCAWSEERVSGANVLTFGAGSRLTVL.

V usage is TRBV6-5 and J usage is TRBJ1-4; D possibly corresponds to TRBD1 (6 bases). CDR1 is MNHEY and CDR2 is SVGAGI in the germline V gene. Trimming removed 11 bases at V and 3 bases at J, with 13 bases between. CDR3 length: 13 amino acids. CDR3 coding DNA: TGTGCCGCCAACAGGGCCCCTAATGAAAAACTGTTTTTT. Protein: CAANRAPNEKLFF.

V usage is TRBV30 and J usage is TRBJ1-1; D perhaps matches TRBD1 (5 bases). V was trimmed by 8 bases and J by 2 bases, leaving 18 bases between them. The CDR3 is made up of 14 amino acids. CDR1 GTSNPN and CDR2 SVGIG come from the germline V gene (reference sequence). The CDR3 nucleotides read TGTGCCCACGGGGGGGATGCGTTCAACACTGAAGCTTTCTTT. Translation gives CAHGGDAFNTEAFF.

The chain couples TRBV10-3 to TRBJ1-1; D is unclear. Trimming cost V 4 bases and J 3 bases, with 9 bases left between them. Germline CDR1 reads ENHRY; CDR2 reads SYGVKD. The CDR3 covers 13 residues. CDR3 loop: CAISGWRDTEAFF. The CDR3 DNA follows: TGTGCCATCAGTGGCTGGCGGGACACTGAAGCTTTCTTT.

The V gene is TRBV6-4, the J gene TRBJ2-5, with D perhaps matching TRBD1 (6 bases). Germline lookup yields CDR1 MRHNA and CDR2 SNTAGT. The CDR3 extends over 15 amino acids. The V end was cut by 7 bases, the J end by 5 bases, with 20 bases between. CDR3 region: CASNRDIGVRETQYF. DNA of the CDR3: TGTGCCAGCAACCGGGACATCGGGGTACGGGAGACCCAGTACTTC.

The CDR3 coding sequence is TGTGTCAGAAGCGGGACTAGGGGCCACTACAATGAGCAGTTCTTC. This encodes CVRSGTRGHYNEQFF. The chain couples TRBV7-5 to TRBJ2-1; the DNA was not used to check the table's D call, TRBD2. TRBV7-5 has pseudogene status. The length of the CDR3 is 15 residues.

The CDR3 nucleotides are TGCGCCAGCATGCTGACTAGTCCGTGGGCTGAGCAGTACTTC. Amino acid sequence: CASMLTSPWAEQYF. This sequence joins TRBV10-2 and TRBJ2-7; TRBD2 is a possible D gene (6 bases). CDR1 is WSHSY, CDR2 SAAADI, per germline. The CDR3 runs 14 residues. The ends were cut back, 7 bases at V and 7 bases at J, with 20 bases in the middle.

V is TRBV15 and J is TRBJ2-2; 7 bases align to TRBD2. The CDR3 totals 15 residues. Germline CDR1 and CDR2: LNHNV and YYDKDF (reference sequence). Unmatched junction bases numbered 6, after V lost 3 bases and J lost 5 bases. The DNA of the CDR3 is TGTGCCACCAGCAGTGACCTCGGGAGGACCGGGGAGCTGTTTTTT. It translates to CATSSDLGRTGELFF.

This clone occurred once. V usage is TRBV24-1 and J usage is TRBJ1-2; perhaps TRBD1 as D (5 bases). The CDR3 spans 13 residues. Trimming shortened V by 5 bases and J by 5 bases, and 11 bases separated the two germline ends. CDR1 is KGHDR and CDR2 is SFDVKD in the germline V gene. CDR3 loop: CATSARDSYGYTF. CDR3 nucleotides: TGTGCCACCAGTGCGAGGGACTCATATGGCTACACCTTC.

The V gene is TRBV30, the J gene TRBJ1-2, with 7 nucleotides matching TRBD1. Germline V gene data show CDR1 as GTSNPN and CDR2 as SVGIG (reference sequence). The J segment lost 6 bases and the V segment lost 3 bases, leaving 7 bases of the junction unmatched. CDR3 length: 13 residues. The CDR3 loop is CAWSLGTVDGYTF. The CDR3 nucleotides read TGTGCCTGGAGCCTCGGGACAGTCGATGGCTACACCTTC.

This clone came up a few times. The rearrangement links TRBV7-9 to TRBJ1-1; TRBD1 might be the D (6 bases). Germline-derived CDR1 and CDR2 are SEHNR and FQNEAQ (reference sequence). The V and J ends lost 5 bases and 1 base respectively, with 11 bases between them. The CDR3 is made up of 14 amino acids. CDR3 coding DNA: TGTGCCAGCAGCAGGTGGACAGAGAACACTGAAGCTTTCTTT. Protein product: CASSRWTENTEAFF.